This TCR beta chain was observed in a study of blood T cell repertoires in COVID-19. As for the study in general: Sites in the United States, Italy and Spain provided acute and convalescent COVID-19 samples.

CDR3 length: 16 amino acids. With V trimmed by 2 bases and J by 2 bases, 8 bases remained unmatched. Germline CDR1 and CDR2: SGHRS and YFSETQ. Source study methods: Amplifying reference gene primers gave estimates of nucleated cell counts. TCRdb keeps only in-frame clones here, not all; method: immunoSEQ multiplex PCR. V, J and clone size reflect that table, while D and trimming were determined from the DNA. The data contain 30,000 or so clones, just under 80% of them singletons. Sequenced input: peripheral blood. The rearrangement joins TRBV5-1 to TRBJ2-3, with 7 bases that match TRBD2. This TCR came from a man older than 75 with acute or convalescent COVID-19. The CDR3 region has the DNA TGCGCCAGCAGCTTTGGCGCGACTAGCTTCACAGATACGCAGTATTTT. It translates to CASSFGATSFTDTQYF. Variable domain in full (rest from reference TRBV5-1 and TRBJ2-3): KAGVTQTPRYLIKTRGQQVTLSCSPISGHRSVSWYQQTPGQGLQFLFEYFSETQRNKGNFPGRFSGRQFSNSRSEMNVSTLELGDSALYLCASSFGATSFTDTQYFGPGTRLTVL.